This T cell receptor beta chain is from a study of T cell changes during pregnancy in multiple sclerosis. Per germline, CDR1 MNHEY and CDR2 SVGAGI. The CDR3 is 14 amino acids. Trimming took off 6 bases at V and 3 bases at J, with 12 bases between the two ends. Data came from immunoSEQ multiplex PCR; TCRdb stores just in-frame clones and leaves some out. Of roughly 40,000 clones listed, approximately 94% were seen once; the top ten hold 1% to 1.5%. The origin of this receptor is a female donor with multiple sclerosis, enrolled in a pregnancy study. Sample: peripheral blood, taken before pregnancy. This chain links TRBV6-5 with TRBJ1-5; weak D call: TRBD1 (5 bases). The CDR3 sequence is CASSVGEVNQPQHF. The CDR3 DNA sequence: TGTGCCAGCAGCGTAGGGGAGGTCAATCAGCCCCAGCATTTT.